The TCR beta chain under discussion was sequenced for a study of control samples from healthy donors and cancer patients. The CDR3 loop spans 15 amino acids. The ends lost 4 bases at V and 3 bases at J; junction bases unmatched: 4. Germline-derived CDR1 and CDR2 are SGHTA and FQGNSA. The method was immunoSEQ multiplex PCR; TCRdb's version includes in-frame clones alone and lacks a portion of them. The sample has 150,000 or so clones; around 95% are singletons. The sequence derives from a woman aged 60 to 75 in good health. The sequencing input was blood. The chain links TRBV7-2 to TRBJ1-4; 8 bases are shared with TRBD1. CDR3: CASSSPRGPNEKLFF. CDR3 in DNA: TGTGCCAGCAGCTCCCCCAGGGGGCCTAATGAAAAACTGTTTTTT.